This T cell receptor (beta chain) comes out of a study of OX40 agonist ivuxolimab in advanced cancers. Study overall: A diagnosis of hepatocellular carcinoma, melanoma, renal cell or head and neck cancer was present in dose-escalation patients.

Germline-derived CDR1 and CDR2 are WNHNN and SYGVQD (reference sequence). The CDR3 loop spans 17 amino acids. The ends were cut back, 7 bases at V and 2 bases at J, with 21 bases in the middle. Sequenced by immunoSEQ multiplex PCR; TCRdb stores in-frame clones only, minus some. The repertoire holds approximately 49,000 clones, around 83% seen once, with around 10% in the top ten. The chain employs TRBV10-1 and TRBJ1-3, with a tentative D call TRBD1 (5 bases). This sequence originates from an adult with an advanced solid tumor such as melanoma, head and neck, liver or kidney cancer. Sequenced material: CD4+ or CD8+ T cells sorted from blood, taken in a trial of the OX40 agonist ivuxolimab. CDR3 residues: CASICWGLTETGNTIYF. The CDR3 DNA reads as TGCGCCAGCATTTGTTGGGGTCTGACAGAAACTGGAAACACCATATATTTT.